This paragraph covers one T cell receptor beta chain sequence. Repertoires were generated with immunoSEQ multiplex PCR, while TCRdb's copy carries only in-frame clones and drops some. The data contain some 350,000 clones, around 66% of them seen just once; the ten biggest clones take up roughly 6.3%. These data come from a study of cytotoxic CD8 clonotypes in ibrutinib-treated CLL. The CDR3 covers 15 residues. CDR1 is LNHDA and CDR2 is SQIVND in the germline V gene (reference sequence). The V gene end was trimmed by 3 bases and the J gene end by 9 bases; junction bases not matched to a gene: 7. The chain couples TRBV19 to TRBJ1-6; the match to TRBD1 covers 8 bases. This receptor was identified in a human donor with chronic lymphocytic leukemia. The sample in question was PBMCs, obtained after 36 months of ibrutinib treatment. The CDR3 DNA reads as TGTGCCAGTAGTATCGGACAGGGCTGGGGTTCACCCCTCCACTTT. This gives the protein CASSIGQGWGSPLHF.